This TCR beta chain appears in the sequencing data of a study of OX40 agonist ivuxolimab in advanced cancers. This clone was seen once. TCRdb's table, derived via immunoSEQ multiplex PCR, lists solely in-frame clones and lacks some. The top ten hold 8.7% of the sample, which has under 65,000 clones, less than 95% seen once. The sequence was obtained from an adult with an advanced solid tumor such as melanoma, head and neck, liver or kidney cancer. Specimen: CD4+ or CD8+ T cells sorted from blood, collected in a trial of the OX40 agonist ivuxolimab.

Here the CDR3 reads CASSVSGGETQYF. The CDR3, as DNA: TGTGCCAGCAGCGTTAGCGGGGGAGAGACCCAGTACTTC. This chain links TRBV7-9 with TRBJ2-5, with 9 positions matching TRBD2. The CDR3 consists of 13 residues. The germline gives CDR1 SEHNR, CDR2 FQNEAQ (reference sequence). V shed 5 bases, J shed 4 bases, and the junction held 2 bases outside the gene matches. Based on the CDR3 plus reference TRBV7-9 and TRBJ2-5, the full variable domain is DTGVSQNPRHKITKRGQNVTFRCDPISEHNRLYWYRQTLGQGPEFLTYFQNEAQLEKSRLLSDRFSAERPKGSFSTLEIQRTEQGDSAMYLCASSVSGGETQYFGPGTRLLVL.